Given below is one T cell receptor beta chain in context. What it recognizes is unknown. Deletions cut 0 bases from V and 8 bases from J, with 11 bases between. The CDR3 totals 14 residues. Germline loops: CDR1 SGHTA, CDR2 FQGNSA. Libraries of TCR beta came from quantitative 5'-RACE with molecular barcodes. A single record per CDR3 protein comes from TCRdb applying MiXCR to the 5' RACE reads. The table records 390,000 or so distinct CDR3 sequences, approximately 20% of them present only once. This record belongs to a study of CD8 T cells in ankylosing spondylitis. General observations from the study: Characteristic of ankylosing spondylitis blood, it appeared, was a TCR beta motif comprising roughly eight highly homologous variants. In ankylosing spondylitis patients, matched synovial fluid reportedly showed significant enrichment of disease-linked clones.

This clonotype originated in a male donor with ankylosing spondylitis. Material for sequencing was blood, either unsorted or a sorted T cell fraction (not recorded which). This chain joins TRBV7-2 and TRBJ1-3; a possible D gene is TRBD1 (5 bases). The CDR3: CASSLARGGDTIYF. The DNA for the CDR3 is TGTGCCAGCAGCTTAGCTCGTGGGGGGGACACCATATATTTT.